Shown below are 25 T cell receptor beta chains from a single sample sequenced in a study of T cells in localized non-small cell lung cancer. TCRdb's copy holds only in-frame clones and misses some; the assay was immunoSEQ multiplex PCR. Among roughly 1,500 clones listed, around 25% were seen once. The sample was normal lung tissue next to the tumor, taken before any cancer treatment. The receptors stem from a male donor at least 60 years old with stage II squamous cell lung carcinoma.

The rearrangement links TRBV11-3 to TRBJ2-1, with 8 bases aligning to TRBD2. V dropped 5 bases and J dropped 8; count of bases not matched to a gene: 8. Germline V gene sequence: CDR1 SGHNT, CDR2 YENEEA. CDR3 length: 14 residues. This CDR3 is CASSRSGKWYEQFF. CDR3 bases: TGTGCCAGCAGCCGTAGCGGGAAATGGTATGAGCAGTTCTTC. Supplemented by reference TRBV11-3 and TRBJ2-1, the full variable domain reads EAGVVQSPRYKIIEKKQPVAFWCNPISGHNTLYWYLQNLGQGPELLIRYENEEAVDDSQLPKDRFSAERLKGVDSTLKIQPAELGDSAVYLCASSRSGKWYEQFFGPGTRLTVL.

The CDR3 loop reads CASSVDRGLGYGYTF. CDR3 bases: TGTGCCAGCAGCGTAGACAGGGGGCTTGGATATGGCTACACCTTC. The rearrangement joins TRBV9 to TRBJ1-2; 9 nucleotides agree with TRBD1. The germline gives CDR1 SGDLS, CDR2 YYNGEE. The CDR3 contains 15 residues. V gave up 0 bases and J gave up 5 bases; unmatched junction bases: 5.

This chain connects TRBV12-5 to TRBJ2-3; no reliable D call. CDR1 LGHNT and CDR2 FRNRAP come from the germline V gene. CDR3 length: 14 amino acids. CDR3 residues: CASQPGVNTDTQYF. In DNA, the CDR3 is TGTGCCAGCCAGCCCGGAGTTAACACAGATACGCAGTATTTT.

This clone has a handful of counts. The J gene is TRBJ2-5, the V gene TRBV6-8, with 7 bases lining up with TRBD2. CDR1 is MNHGY and CDR2 is SAAAGT in the germline V gene. This CDR3 contains 16 residues. J was trimmed by 5 bases and V by 8 bases; bases with no gene match: 17. Here the CDR3 reads CASSGIATREKETQYF. Written as DNA, the CDR3 is TGTGCCAGCTCGGGGATTGCAACGCGGGAGAAGGAGACCCAGTACTTC.

This clone was observed once. The V and J genes are TRBV5-1 and TRBJ1-4; 7 nucleotides align to TRBD1. CDR3 length equals 14 residues. CDR1 and CDR2 from the germline V gene are SGHRS and YFSETQ. V trimming: 6 bases; J trimming: 6 bases; junction bases outside the gene matches: 8. The CDR3 DNA reads TGCGCCAGCACCAGTCCAGGGGGGGATGAAAAACTGTTTTTT. It encodes CASTSPGGDEKLFF.

This chain uses TRBV5-1 with TRBJ1-1; the D is unclear. Trimming shortened V by 0 bases and J by 6 bases, and 15 bases separated the two germline ends. Germline V gene data show CDR1 as SGHRS and CDR2 as YFSETQ. The CDR3 covers 15 residues. CDR3 sequence reads: CASSLAPEGSPEAFF. CDR3 coding DNA: TGCGCCAGCAGCTTGGCTCCAGAAGGGAGCCCTGAAGCTTTCTTT.

V gene TRBV6-8 combines with J gene TRBJ2-3; D might be TRBD1 (6 bases). There are 15 residues in the CDR3. The V end was cut by 4 bases, the J end by 2 bases, with 13 bases between. Germline V gene data show CDR1 as MNHGY and CDR2 as SAAAGT. This CDR3 reads CASSSSGQNTDTQYF. The CDR3 DNA follows: TGTGCCAGCAGTTCGAGTGGACAGAACACAGATACGCAGTATTTT.

The chain is built from TRBV19 and TRBJ2-7, with 10 bases identical to TRBD1. Germline V gene sequence: CDR1 LNHDA, CDR2 SQIVND (reference sequence). The CDR3 has 14 amino acids. J was trimmed by 3 bases and V by 3 bases; bases with no gene match: 2. CDR3 amino acids: CASSMTGGIYEQYF. CDR3 in DNA: TGTGCCAGTAGTATGACAGGGGGCATCTACGAGCAGTACTTC.

The V call is TRBV18, the J call TRBJ1-2; TRBD1 is a possible D gene (6 bases). Germline CDR1 and CDR2: KGHSH and LQKENI. Trimming shortened V by 3 bases and J by 3 bases, and 11 bases separated the two germline ends. The CDR3 loop spans 14 amino acids. The CDR3: CASSPTGQDYGYTF. In DNA form, the CDR3 reads TGTGCCAGCTCACCGACAGGCCAAGACTATGGCTACACCTTC.

This clone has just a few counts. The chain recombines TRBV19 with TRBJ2-1; 10 bases map to TRBD2. Germline trimming cut 5 bases from V and 2 bases from J; bases unmatched to any gene: 3. The CDR3 contains 15 residues. The V gene's germline CDR1 is LNHDA and CDR2 SQIVND (reference sequence). The CDR3 DNA reads as TGTGCCAGTAGTGCCGGGACTAGCGCCTACAATGAGCAGTTCTTC. Protein product: CASSAGTSAYNEQFF.

V and J are TRBV30 and TRBJ1-2, with 9 bases lining up with TRBD1. This CDR3 has 13 residues. After removal of 3 bases from V and 4 bases from J, the junction contained 3 bases not matched to a gene. The germline gives CDR1 GTSNPN, CDR2 SVGIG (reference sequence). CDR3 region: CAWSPGQGYGYTF. DNA of the CDR3: TGTGCCTGGAGCCCGGGACAGGGCTATGGCTACACCTTC. Combining the CDR3 with reference TRBV30 and TRBJ1-2 gives the whole variable domain SQTIHQWPATLVQPVGSPLSLECTVEGTSNPNLYWYRQAAGRGLQLLFYSVGIGQISSEVPQNLSASRPQDRQFILSSKKLLLSDSGFYLCAWSPGQGYGYTFGSGTRLTVV.

By share, this clone ranks as large (0.1 to 1%). The rearrangement uses TRBV11-3 and TRBJ1-1, with D uncertain. Germline loops: CDR1 SGHNT, CDR2 YENEEA. V lost 0 bases and J 1 base, leaving 12 bases between the germline ends. This CDR3 has 16 residues. CDR3 nucleotide sequence: TGTGCCAGCAGCTTAGATTTAATTGCACCGAACACTGAAGCTTTCTTT. This translates into CASSLDLIAPNTEAFF.

This clone was found a few times. The chain uses TRBV10-2 and TRBJ1-2, with 7 bases lining up with TRBD1. Trimming removed 5 bases from V and 1 base from J; junction bases left unmatched: 10. Germline CDR1 is WSHSY and CDR2 is SAAADI. The CDR3 extends over 16 amino acids. The CDR3 reads CASSYIGQVVNYGYTF. The CDR3 coding sequence is TGCGCCAGCAGTTACATAGGACAGGTCGTTAACTATGGCTACACCTTC.

This clone was picked up a small number of times. The chain links TRBV19 to TRBJ2-7; 12 bases agree with TRBD1. The CDR3 consists of 15 residues. CDR1 is LNHDA and CDR2 is SQIVND in the germline V gene (reference sequence). J gave up 3 bases and V 5 bases, and 5 bases lay outside the gene matches. CDR3 sequence: CASSLGQGAYYEQYF. CDR3 bases: TGTGCCAGTAGTTTGGGACAGGGGGCCTACTACGAGCAGTACTTC.

Written as DNA, the CDR3 is TGTGCCTGGAGTGTTGGGGGATGGAACACTGAAGCTTTCTTT. Its translation: CAWSVGGWNTEAFF. The chain is built from TRBV30 and TRBJ1-1; D perhaps matches TRBD1 (5 bases). The ends were cut back, 0 bases at V and 1 base at J, with 9 bases in the middle. The CDR3 length is 14 residues. The germline V gene encodes CDR1 GTSNPN and CDR2 SVGIG (reference sequence).

The V call is TRBV11-1, the J call TRBJ2-1; D gene uncertain. Per germline, CDR1 SGHAT and CDR2 FQDESV (reference sequence). The CDR3 consists of 14 residues. With 5 bases removed from V and 1 base from J, the gap between germline ends came to 9 bases. The CDR3: CASSPGLSYNEQFF. CDR3 DNA: TGTGCCAGCAGCCCCGGATTATCCTACAATGAGCAGTTCTTC.

This clone was seen a few times. Here the CDR3 DNA reads TGCAGCGTTGTAGGGCAGAACCTCTACGAGCAGTACTTC. It encodes CSVVGQNLYEQYF. The V gene is TRBV29-1, the J gene TRBJ2-7; D is unresolved. Per the germline V gene, CDR1 is SQVTM and CDR2 is ANQGSEA. There are 13 residues in the CDR3. V lost 4 bases, J lost 3 bases, and 13 bases lay in between.

This clone was seen a few times. V usage is TRBV12-2 and J usage is TRBJ2-6; the DNA was not compared with TRBD2, the D call given in the table. TRBV12-2 is flagged as a pseudogene. This CDR3 has 14 residues. CDR3 amino acids: CAIRGFSGANVLTF. In DNA, the CDR3 is TGTGCCATCCGGGGATTCTCTGGGGCCAACGTCCTGACTTTC.

This clone was recorded once. This chain joins TRBV29-1 and TRBJ1-5, with D uncertain. This CDR3 has 14 residues. Germline CDR1 and CDR2: SQVTM and ANQGSEA. V lost 4 bases to trimming and J lost 3 bases, with 13 bases between them. The CDR3, as DNA: TGCAGCGTTGCACCGGTCGATCCCAATCAGCCCCAGCATTTT. It translates to CSVAPVDPNQPQHF.

This clone was detected once. J is TRBJ2-7 and V is TRBV11-3; D perhaps matches TRBD2 (6 bases). V lost 0 bases to trimming and J lost 2 bases, with 14 bases between them. The CDR3 totals 16 residues. Germline loops: CDR1 SGHNT, CDR2 YENEEA. The CDR3: CASSLEGGPYTYEQYF. In DNA, the CDR3 is TGTGCCAGCAGCTTAGAGGGGGGACCTTACACCTACGAGCAGTACTTC.

The chain carries TRBV18 and TRBJ2-7; D unclear. The CDR3 runs to 13 residues. Germline-derived CDR1 and CDR2 are KGHSH and LQKENI. The V and J ends lost 3 bases and 3 bases respectively, with 9 bases between them. The CDR3 spells CASSPTSDYEQYF. The CDR3 DNA reads as TGTGCCAGCTCACCGACCAGTGACTACGAGCAGTACTTC.

V and J are TRBV7-2 and TRBJ2-1; tentatively, D is TRBD1 (5 bases). V dropped 4 bases and J dropped 7 bases, with 11 bases sitting between them. Per germline, CDR1 SGHTA and CDR2 FQGNSA. This CDR3 is built from 13 residues. The CDR3 sequence is CASSSDTGNEQFF. As DNA, the CDR3 is TGTGCCAGCAGCTCCGACACAGGAAATGAGCAGTTCTTC. Combining the CDR3 with reference TRBV7-2 and TRBJ2-1 gives the whole variable domain GAGVSQSPSNKVTEKGKDVELRCDPISGHTALYWYRQSLGQGLEFLIYFQGNSAPDKSGLPSDRFSAERTGGSVSTLTIQRTQQEDSAVYLCASSSDTGNEQFFGPGTRLTVL.

By its share, this clone is medium-sized. The chain is built from TRBV6-1 and TRBJ2-5; perhaps D is TRBD1 or TRBD2 (5 bases each). In germline, CDR1 is MNHNS, CDR2 SASEGT. This CDR3 contains 15 residues. V shed 1 base and J shed 1 base, with 10 bases lying between them. The CDR3 region is CASSEGWGIQETQYF. The CDR3 nucleotides are TGTGCCAGCAGTGAAGGTTGGGGGATCCAAGAGACCCAGTACTTC.

This clone was seen a handful of times. V gene TRBV11-3 combines with J gene TRBJ1-2; D remains ambiguous. Germline assignment: CDR1 SGHNT and CDR2 YENEEA. The CDR3 has 14 residues. V gave up 7 bases and J gave up 4 bases, with 16 bases separating them. The CDR3 sequence: CASKAAALAYGYTF. The CDR3 DNA reads TGTGCCAGCAAGGCGGCCGCGCTTGCCTATGGCTACACCTTC.

The chain carries TRBV11-3 and TRBJ1-1, with TRBD1 as a possible D gene (5 bases). Germline V gene data show CDR1 as SGHNT and CDR2 as YENEEA. Trimming cost V 3 bases and J 2 bases, with 10 bases left between them. CDR3 length: 14 amino acids. In DNA form, the CDR3 reads TGTGCCAGCAGCTTTTTTCAGGGTAACACTGAAGCTTTCTTT. It yields the protein CASSFFQGNTEAFF.